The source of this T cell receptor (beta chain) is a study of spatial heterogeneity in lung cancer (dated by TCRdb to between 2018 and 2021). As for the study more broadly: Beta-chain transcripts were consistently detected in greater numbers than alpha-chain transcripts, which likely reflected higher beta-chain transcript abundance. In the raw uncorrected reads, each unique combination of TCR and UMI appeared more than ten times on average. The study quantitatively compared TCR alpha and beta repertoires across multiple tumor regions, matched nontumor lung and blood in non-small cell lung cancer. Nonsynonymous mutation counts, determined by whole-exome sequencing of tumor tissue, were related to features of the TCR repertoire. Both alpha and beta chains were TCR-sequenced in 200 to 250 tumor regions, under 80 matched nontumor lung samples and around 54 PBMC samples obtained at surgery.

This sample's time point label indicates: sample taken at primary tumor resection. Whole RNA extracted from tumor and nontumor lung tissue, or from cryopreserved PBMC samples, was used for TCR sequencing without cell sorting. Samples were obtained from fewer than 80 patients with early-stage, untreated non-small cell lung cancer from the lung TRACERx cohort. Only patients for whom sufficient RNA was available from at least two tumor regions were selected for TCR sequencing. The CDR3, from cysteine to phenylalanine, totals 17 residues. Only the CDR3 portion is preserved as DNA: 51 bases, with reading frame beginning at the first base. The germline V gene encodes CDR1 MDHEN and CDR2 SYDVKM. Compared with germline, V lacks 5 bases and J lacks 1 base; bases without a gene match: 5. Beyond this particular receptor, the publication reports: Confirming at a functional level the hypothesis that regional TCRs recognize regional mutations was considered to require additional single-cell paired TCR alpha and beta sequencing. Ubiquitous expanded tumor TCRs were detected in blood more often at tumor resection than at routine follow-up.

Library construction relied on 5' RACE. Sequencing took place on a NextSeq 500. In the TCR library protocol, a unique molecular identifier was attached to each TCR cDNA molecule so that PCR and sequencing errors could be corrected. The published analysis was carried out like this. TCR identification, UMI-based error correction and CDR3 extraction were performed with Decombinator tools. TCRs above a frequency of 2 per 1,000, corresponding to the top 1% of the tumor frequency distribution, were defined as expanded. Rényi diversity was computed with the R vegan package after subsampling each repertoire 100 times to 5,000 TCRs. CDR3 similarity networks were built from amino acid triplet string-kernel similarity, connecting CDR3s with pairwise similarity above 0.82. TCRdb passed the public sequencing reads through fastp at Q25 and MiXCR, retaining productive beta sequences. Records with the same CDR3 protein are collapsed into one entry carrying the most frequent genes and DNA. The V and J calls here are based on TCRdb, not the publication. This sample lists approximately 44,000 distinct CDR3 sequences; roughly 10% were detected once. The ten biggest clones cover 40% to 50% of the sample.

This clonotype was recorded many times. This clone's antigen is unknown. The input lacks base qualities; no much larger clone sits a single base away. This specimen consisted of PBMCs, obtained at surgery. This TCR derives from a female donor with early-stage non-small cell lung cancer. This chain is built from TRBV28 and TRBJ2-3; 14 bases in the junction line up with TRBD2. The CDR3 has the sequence CASSQGTSGSRTDTQYF. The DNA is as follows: TGTGCCAGCAGTCAAGGGACTAGCGGGAGCCGCACAGATACGCAGTATTTT.